This T cell receptor (beta chain) originates from a study of T-cell reconstitution after alpha-beta-depleted transplantation in children. Germline V gene data show CDR1 as MNHEY and CDR2 as SMNVEV (reference sequence). Trimming took 4 bases from V and 6 from J; bases not matched to a gene: 5. The CDR3 covers 15 residues. Preparing the TCRbeta library involved the use of unique molecular identifiers. TCRdb redid the calling of the PCR reads with MiXCR, one entry per CDR3 protein. This sample has about 580,000 distinct CDR3 sequences, with approximately 30% found just once. The source material was PBMCs, sampled before TCRalphabeta/CD19-depleted stem cell transplant. The sequence was collected from a boy younger than two with Wiskott-Aldrich syndrome, due to receive a stem cell transplant. The chain recombines TRBV27 with TRBJ2-1, with 11 bases fitting TRBD2. The chain's CDR3 is CASSSIAGGGNEQFF. The DNA of the CDR3 is TGTGCCAGCAGTTCCATAGCGGGAGGGGGCAATGAGCAGTTCTTC.